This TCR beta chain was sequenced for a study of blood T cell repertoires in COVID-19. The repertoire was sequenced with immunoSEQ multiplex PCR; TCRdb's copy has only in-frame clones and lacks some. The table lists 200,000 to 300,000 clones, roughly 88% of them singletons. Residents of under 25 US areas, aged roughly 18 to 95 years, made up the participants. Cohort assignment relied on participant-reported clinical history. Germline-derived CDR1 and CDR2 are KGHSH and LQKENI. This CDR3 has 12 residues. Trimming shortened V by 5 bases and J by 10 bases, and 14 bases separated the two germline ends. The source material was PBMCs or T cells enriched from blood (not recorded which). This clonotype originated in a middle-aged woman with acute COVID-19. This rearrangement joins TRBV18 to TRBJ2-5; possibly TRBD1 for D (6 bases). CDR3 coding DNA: TGTGCCAGCTCATCGGGACAAGGGTACCAGTACTTC. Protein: CASSSGQGYQYF.